This T cell receptor (beta chain) originates from a study of blood T cell repertoires in COVID-19. From germline, CDR1 is SGDLS and CDR2 YYNGEE. The CDR3 extends over 16 amino acids. Trimming cost V 4 bases and J 0 bases, with 17 bases left between them. As processed by the authors: Scientists estimated how many nucleated cells there were by amplifying reference gene primers. The method was immunoSEQ multiplex PCR; TCRdb's version includes in-frame clones alone and lacks a portion of them. V, J and clone size are taken as reported in that table, and D and trimming were inferred from the DNA itself. The table shows around 99,000 clones, with around 81% occurring only once.

V is TRBV9 and J is TRBJ2-7; tentative D call: TRBD2 (7 bases). The sequenced sample consisted of peripheral blood. The sequence came from a human donor in a cohort sampled during active or convalescent COVID-19. The CDR3 spells CASSPIGGGPSYEQYF. CDR3 DNA sequence: TGTGCCAGCAGCCCCATAGGGGGGGGCCCCTCCTACGAGCAGTACTTC.